This record concerns one T cell receptor beta chain sequence. There are a few counts of this clonotype. Its specific antigen is unknown. Base qualities were left out, and no much larger clone turns up one base away. This specimen belongs to a study of early T cells in non-severe SARS-CoV-2 infection (dated by TCRdb to the early 2020s). A note on the overall study: Bulk RNA from unsorted whole blood was used for TCR sequencing, so alpha and beta chains could not be paired.

Libraries came from 5' RACE. The instrument given in TCRdb is NextSeq 500. The TCR library protocol attached unique molecular identifiers to individual cDNA molecules to correct for sequencing error and PCR bias. Sequencing covered both TCR alpha and beta chains, and within each sample the abundances of alpha and beta sequences were tightly co-correlated. For the original study's pipeline: Decombinator V4 was used to annotate the V gene, J gene and CDR3 of the TCR sequences. Expanded TCRs were defined as changing significantly between any two time points under a Poisson model with p below 0.0001. Abundances of TCRs were expressed as counts per million after normalisation to the total number of TCRs sequenced in each sample. MAIT TCRs were defined by TRAV1-2 paired with TRAJ12, TRAJ20 or TRAJ33, and iNKT TCRs by TRAV10 paired with TRAJ18. VDJdb, accessed on 1 November 2021, was searched for TCRs annotated for CMV, EBV and SARS-CoV-2, and TCRs annotated for more than one antigen were excluded. TCRdb reanalyzed the raw reads on its own, using fastp at Q25 for trimming and MiXCR for clone calling, and kept in-frame beta chains. All rows with the same CDR3 protein become a single entry with the most common DNA and genes. TCRdb, rather than the study authors, made the V and J calls. Across this sample there are about 33,000 distinct CDR3 sequences, with less than 8.5% seen only once. Roughly 4% of the sample is in the top ten clones.

Results and caveats for the whole study, not just this receptor: VDJdb matching was skewed toward anti-spike CD8 responses and likely underestimated virus-specific expansions by missing private and CD4 specificities.

From the cysteine through the phenylalanine, the CDR3 covers 13 amino acids. Here the CDR3 DNA is all that survives: 39 bases in frame from base 1. A distance of 11 bases separates the germline ends of V and J, which lose 3 bases and 5 bases respectively. In the germline V gene, CDR1 corresponds to SGHAT and CDR2 to FQNNGV. A case-control design nested within a healthcare worker cohort in London, UK, was used, with weekly nasopharyngeal swab PCR tests and blood sampling performed. Healthcare workers were recruited between 23 and 31 March 2020, during the week of the UK lockdown, and were followed weekly for up to about 16 weeks.

This receptor chain uses TRBV11-2 and TRBJ2-7; the D gene is possibly TRBD1, with 6 bases matching. The sequencing input was whole blood. The sequence came from an adult who was a healthcare worker with PCR-confirmed SARS-CoV-2 infection or an uninfected control (not recorded which). The nucleotide sequence reads TGTGCCAGCAGCTTGGGGACACGGAACGAGCAGTACTTC. Translated, it reads CASSLGTRNEQYF.